Here is one T cell receptor beta chain with its context. The V and J ends lost 5 bases and 4 bases, in that order; junction bases with no gene match: 13. Looked up from germline, CDR1 is MNHEY and CDR2 is SVGEGT. The CDR3 is 17 amino acids. The data derive from a study of blood T cell repertoires in COVID-19. Across the whole study: Samples of COVID-19 (acute and convalescent) were obtained from the United States, Italy and Spain. In each case, the material was cDNA or gDNA derived from T cells, B-cell-depleted T cells, or PBMCs.

Methods used by the authors: Amplification of reference gene primers was used by the study to estimate nucleated cell counts. Libraries were prepared by immunoSEQ multiplex PCR; TCRdb keeps only in-frame clonotypes and omits some of them. Clone size and V and J calls were adopted from that table, with D and trimming inferred from the DNA. The data hold more than 250,000 clones, with over 75% observed a single time. The sequencing input was peripheral blood. This clonotype was obtained from a human donor in a cohort sampled during active COVID-19. The V gene is TRBV6-2 or TRBV6-3, the J gene TRBJ2-3; 9 bases align to TRBD2. This CDR3 reads CASSKTPWTSVADTQYF. The CDR3 bases are TGTGCCAGCAGTAAAACACCCTGGACTAGCGTCGCAGATACGCAGTATTTT.